These T cell receptor beta chains were read from a single sample in a study of T cell responses to AZD1222 COVID-19 vaccine. The method was immunoSEQ multiplex PCR; TCRdb's version includes in-frame clones alone and lacks a portion of them. This sample carries around 120,000 clones, roughly 90% of them seen once, and the ten largest clones take roughly 1.2%. The material was peripheral blood, obtained on day 0 of AZD1222 vaccination. Receptors were obtained from an adult in good health. Each CDR3 is given with its conserved first and last residue. The order of the fields is clone size, V gene, CDR3 length, D gene, J gene, CDR3 DNA, CDR3 protein. The D gene is left open where the match is weak. Clone sizes are given selectively: once, few, many, or a class where the clone is expanded.

clone size: few
V gene: TRBV11-3
CDR3 length: 13
D gene: -
J gene: TRBJ1-6
CDR3 DNA: TGTGCCAGCAGCTCGGGAGGGGGTTCACCCCTCCACTTT
CDR3 protein: CASSSGGGSPLHF

clone size: -
V gene: TRBV15
CDR3 length: 14
D gene: -
J gene: TRBJ1-5
CDR3 DNA: TGTGCCACCAGCAGAGATCTGGGAGATCAGCCCCAGCATTTT
CDR3 protein: CATSRDLGDQPQHF

clone size: -
V gene: TRBV10-3
CDR3 length: 12
D gene: -
J gene: TRBJ1-5
CDR3 DNA: TGTGCCATCGGGGCGGATTATCAGCCCCAGCATTTT
CDR3 protein: CAIGADYQPQHF

clone size: -
V gene: TRBV12-3/TRBV12-4
CDR3 length: 11
D gene: -
J gene: TRBJ1-2
CDR3 DNA: TGTGCCAGCAGTTTTTTGGGGGGCTACACCTTC
CDR3 protein: CASSFLGGYTF

clone size: -
V gene: TRBV6-5
CDR3 length: 16
D gene: -
J gene: TRBJ1-3
CDR3 DNA: TGTGCCAGCAGTTACTCTGAGGGAGGGACTGGAAACACCATATATTTT
CDR3 protein: CASSYSEGGTGNTIYF

clone size: -
V gene: TRBV2
CDR3 length: 13
D gene: -
J gene: TRBJ1-4
CDR3 DNA: TGTGCCAGCGGGCGGGGGCAGGTTGAAAAACTGTTTTTT
CDR3 protein: CASGRGQVEKLFF

clone size: -
V gene: TRBV14
CDR3 length: 12
D gene: -
J gene: TRBJ2-5
CDR3 DNA: TGTGCCAGCAGCCAGTGGCGGGAGACCCAGTACTTC
CDR3 protein: CASSQWRETQYF

clone size: -
V gene: TRBV3-1/TRBV3-2
CDR3 length: 15
D gene: -
J gene: TRBJ1-2
CDR3 DNA: TGTGCCAGCAGCCAAGGGGAGGGGGACTTCTATGGCTACACCTTC
CDR3 protein: CASSQGEGDFYGYTF

clone size: -
V gene: TRBV7-9
CDR3 length: 15
D gene: -
J gene: TRBJ2-1
CDR3 DNA: TGTGCCAGCAGCTCAGGCGGTAGCTCCTACAATGAGCAGTTCTTC
CDR3 protein: CASSSGGSSYNEQFF

clone size: -
V gene: TRBV28
CDR3 length: 14
D gene: -
J gene: TRBJ1-5
CDR3 DNA: TGTGCCAGCAGGAGCGGGACGAGGAGTCAGCCCCAGCATTTT
CDR3 protein: CASRSGTRSQPQHF

clone size: few
V gene: TRBV2
CDR3 length: 15
D gene: -
J gene: TRBJ1-5
CDR3 DNA: TGTGCCAGCAGTGAGCGAGGGATTAGCAATCAGCCCCAGCATTTT
CDR3 protein: CASSERGISNQPQHF

clone size: -
V gene: TRBV6-2/TRBV6-3
CDR3 length: 15
D gene: TRBD2
J gene: TRBJ2-5
CDR3 DNA: TGTGCCAGCAGTTATATCGGGACTAGCGGCGAGACCCAGTACTTC
CDR3 protein: CASSYIGTSGETQYF

clone size: -
V gene: TRBV12-3/TRBV12-4
CDR3 length: 12
D gene: -
J gene: TRBJ1-3
CDR3 DNA: TGTGCCAGCAGTTCCCTTGGAAACACCATATATTTT
CDR3 protein: CASSSLGNTIYF

clone size: -
V gene: TRBV15
CDR3 length: 13
D gene: -
J gene: TRBJ2-2
CDR3 DNA: TGTGCCACCAGCAGTACAGGGCGCGGGGAGCTGTTTTTT
CDR3 protein: CATSSTGRGELFF

clone size: -
V gene: TRBV15
CDR3 length: 14
D gene: TRBD1
J gene: TRBJ2-4
CDR3 DNA: TGTGCCACCAGCAGAGCAGGGGGCAAAAACATTCAGTACTTC
CDR3 protein: CATSRAGGKNIQYF

clone size: -
V gene: TRBV9
CDR3 length: 14
D gene: -
J gene: TRBJ1-2
CDR3 DNA: TGTGCCAGCAGCGTGGGGTTAGGGGACTATGGCTACACCTTC
CDR3 protein: CASSVGLGDYGYTF

clone size: once
V gene: TRBV5-6
CDR3 length: 16
D gene: -
J gene: TRBJ2-7
CDR3 DNA: TGTGCCAGCAGCTTGGGGCCACTTTCAAGCTCCTACGAGCAGTACTTC
CDR3 protein: CASSLGPLSSSYEQYF

clone size: -
V gene: TRBV4-3
CDR3 length: 15
D gene: -
J gene: TRBJ1-5
CDR3 DNA: TGCGCCAGCAGCCAAGATCTCGGGGTCCTTCAGCCCCAGCATTTT
CDR3 protein: CASSQDLGVLQPQHF

clone size: -
V gene: TRBV11-3
CDR3 length: 16
D gene: TRBD1
J gene: TRBJ2-2
CDR3 DNA: TGTGCCAGCAGCTCCCGAGGGGGCATGAACACCGGGGAGCTGTTTTTT
CDR3 protein: CASSSRGGMNTGELFF

clone size: -
V gene: TRBV27
CDR3 length: 15
D gene: -
J gene: TRBJ1-1
CDR3 DNA: TGTGCCAGCAGTCTCCTTGGAGGTTTGAGCACTGAAGCTTTCTTT
CDR3 protein: CASSLLGGLSTEAFF

clone size: -
V gene: TRBV6-4
CDR3 length: 14
D gene: -
J gene: TRBJ2-3
CDR3 DNA: TGTGCCAGCAGTGAACGCAGCTTCACAGATACGCAGTATTTT
CDR3 protein: CASSERSFTDTQYF

clone size: -
V gene: TRBV30
CDR3 length: 14
D gene: -
J gene: TRBJ1-2
CDR3 DNA: TGTGCCTGGATGCCGGGGAGGCGCAACTATGGCTACACCTTC
CDR3 protein: CAWMPGRRNYGYTF

clone size: -
V gene: TRBV7-2
CDR3 length: 15
D gene: TRBD1
J gene: TRBJ2-7
CDR3 DNA: TGTGCCAGCAGCTTAACAGGGGGCGGTAATGGCGAGCAGTACTTC
CDR3 protein: CASSLTGGGNGEQYF

clone size: few
V gene: TRBV5-6
CDR3 length: 12
D gene: -
J gene: TRBJ1-2
CDR3 DNA: TGTGCCAGCCACAGGGCTAACTATGGCTACACCTTC
CDR3 protein: CASHRANYGYTF

clone size: -
V gene: TRBV18
CDR3 length: 15
D gene: TRBD2
J gene: TRBJ2-3
CDR3 DNA: TGTGCCAGTCGGCCGGGACTAGCGGGTGCAGATACGCAGTATTTT
CDR3 protein: CASRPGLAGADTQYF

clone size: -
V gene: TRBV7-6
CDR3 length: 16
D gene: -
J gene: TRBJ2-7
CDR3 DNA: TGTGCCAGCAGCTTACGATCGGGGTGGTCGGCCTACGAGCAGTACTTC
CDR3 protein: CASSLRSGWSAYEQYF

clone size: -
V gene: TRBV29-1
CDR3 length: 13
D gene: TRBD1
J gene: TRBJ1-1
CDR3 DNA: TGCAGCGTTGCGGACAGGGCCGGCACTGAAGCTTTCTTT
CDR3 protein: CSVADRAGTEAFF

clone size: -
V gene: TRBV5-4
CDR3 length: 15
D gene: TRBD1
J gene: TRBJ1-1
CDR3 DNA: TGTGCCAGCAGCTTTGCGGACAGGTTGAACACTGAAGCTTTCTTT
CDR3 protein: CASSFADRLNTEAFF

clone size: -
V gene: TRBV7-2
CDR3 length: 15
D gene: TRBD1
J gene: TRBJ2-6
CDR3 DNA: TGTGCCGACCACCAAGGGGGCCCTGGGGCCAACGTCCTGACTTTC
CDR3 protein: CADHQGGPGANVLTF

clone size: -
V gene: TRBV6-6
CDR3 length: 16
D gene: -
J gene: TRBJ1-6
CDR3 DNA: TGTGCCAGCAGTTACGCCCGCGGGGTGGACAATTCACCCCTCCACTTT
CDR3 protein: CASSYARGVDNSPLHF

clone size: -
V gene: TRBV9
CDR3 length: 15
D gene: TRBD2
J gene: TRBJ2-1
CDR3 DNA: TGTGCCAGCAGCCCCGGACTAGCGGGAGCGCGTGAGCAGTTCTTC
CDR3 protein: CASSPGLAGAREQFF

clone size: -
V gene: TRBV11-3
CDR3 length: 15
D gene: -
J gene: TRBJ2-7
CDR3 DNA: TGTGCCAGCAGCTCATCTCCGGGGAGAAACTACGAGCAGTACTTC
CDR3 protein: CASSSSPGRNYEQYF

clone size: -
V gene: TRBV7-2
CDR3 length: 14
D gene: -
J gene: TRBJ1-6
CDR3 DNA: TGTGCCAGCAGCTTAGTAAGACATAATTCACCCCTCCACTTT
CDR3 protein: CASSLVRHNSPLHF

clone size: -
V gene: TRBV19
CDR3 length: 14
D gene: TRBD2
J gene: TRBJ2-5
CDR3 DNA: TGTGCCAGTAGTATAGCTAGCGGGGAAAAGACCCAGTACTTC
CDR3 protein: CASSIASGEKTQYF

clone size: -
V gene: TRBV28
CDR3 length: 15
D gene: -
J gene: TRBJ2-3
CDR3 DNA: TGTGCCAGCGGAAGACTAGGAACTAGCACAGATACGCAGTATTTT
CDR3 protein: CASGRLGTSTDTQYF

clone size: -
V gene: TRBV7-2
CDR3 length: 14
D gene: -
J gene: TRBJ1-2
CDR3 DNA: TGTGCCAGCAGCTCCCAGACACGGAGTAGGGGCTACACCTTC
CDR3 protein: CASSSQTRSRGYTF

clone size: -
V gene: TRBV6-5
CDR3 length: 13
D gene: -
J gene: TRBJ1-2
CDR3 DNA: TGTGCCAGCAGTCCAGGAGCTAACTATGGCTACACCTTC
CDR3 protein: CASSPGANYGYTF

clone size: -
V gene: TRBV19
CDR3 length: 13
D gene: TRBD1
J gene: TRBJ1-5
CDR3 DNA: TGTGCCAGCCAGACAGGGGGGGGTCAGCCCCAGCATTTT
CDR3 protein: CASQTGGGQPQHF

clone size: -
V gene: TRBV27
CDR3 length: 16
D gene: -
J gene: TRBJ2-1
CDR3 DNA: TGTGCCAGCAGTTTTCCAACGGTTTTGGGGGTAATCGAGCAGTTCTTC
CDR3 protein: CASSFPTVLGVIEQFF

clone size: once
V gene: TRBV18
CDR3 length: 15
D gene: -
J gene: TRBJ1-1
CDR3 DNA: TGTGCCAGCTCACCACCGGGGCAGCGGAACACTGAAGCTTTCTTT
CDR3 protein: CASSPPGQRNTEAFF

clone size: -
V gene: TRBV24-1
CDR3 length: 14
D gene: TRBD1
J gene: TRBJ2-2
CDR3 DNA: TGTGCCACCGGACAGGGGCTATCCACCGGGGAGCTGTTTTTT
CDR3 protein: CATGQGLSTGELFF

clone size: -
V gene: TRBV5-1
CDR3 length: 13
D gene: -
J gene: TRBJ1-1
CDR3 DNA: TGCGCCAGCAGCTTGAGCAGGGACACTGAAGCTTTCTTT
CDR3 protein: CASSLSRDTEAFF

clone size: -
V gene: TRBV6-2/TRBV6-3
CDR3 length: 14
D gene: -
J gene: TRBJ1-4
CDR3 DNA: TGTGCCAGCAGTCCGGGACTAAGTAATGAAAAACTGTTTTTT
CDR3 protein: CASSPGLSNEKLFF

clone size: -
V gene: TRBV12-3/TRBV12-4
CDR3 length: 13
D gene: TRBD2
J gene: TRBJ2-1
CDR3 DNA: TGTGCCAGCGGAGGACTAGTCTTTGATGAGCAGTTCTTC
CDR3 protein: CASGGLVFDEQFF

clone size: -
V gene: TRBV5-1
CDR3 length: 17
D gene: TRBD2
J gene: TRBJ2-1
CDR3 DNA: TGCGCCAGCAGCTCCGGGACTAGCGGGAGTTCCTACAATGAGCAGTTCTTC
CDR3 protein: CASSSGTSGSSYNEQFF

clone size: -
V gene: TRBV5-1
CDR3 length: 14
D gene: TRBD2
J gene: TRBJ2-2
CDR3 DNA: TGCGCCAGCAGCCTAGCGGGGGACACCGGGGAGCTGTTTTTT
CDR3 protein: CASSLAGDTGELFF

clone size: -
V gene: TRBV5-5
CDR3 length: 17
D gene: TRBD1
J gene: TRBJ1-3
CDR3 DNA: TGTGCCAGCAGCGCGGGACAGGGGGACCCCTCTGGAAACACCATATATTTT
CDR3 protein: CASSAGQGDPSGNTIYF

clone size: -
V gene: TRBV14
CDR3 length: 13
D gene: -
J gene: TRBJ2-2
CDR3 DNA: TGTGCCAGCAGCCAAGTTTACACCGGGGAGCTGTTTTTT
CDR3 protein: CASSQVYTGELFF